The 4 T cell receptor beta chains below were found in one sample sequenced in a study of Ad26.COV2.S vaccination and SARS-CoV-2 variants. The data were produced by immunoSEQ multiplex PCR, yet TCRdb's version contains in-frame clones alone and is incomplete. The sample consists of fewer than 400,000 clones, approximately 91% of them appearing once. Treatment here: roughly 19 received Ad26.COV2.S at low or high dose, single or two shots; five or six received placebo; per-sample allocation not given. The investigators took samples on day 63 after the first vaccine or placebo injection. Source: peripheral blood, taken in a trial of Ad26.COV2.S vaccine versus placebo. The receptors were sampled from a person between 18 and 65 years old who received the Ad26.COV2.S COVID-19 vaccine or a placebo.

The J gene is TRBJ1-1, the V gene TRBV5-4; 9 positions agree with TRBD1. The V segment lost 4 bases and the J segment 2 bases; nucleotides outside the gene matches: 6. The CDR3 consists of 15 residues. CDR1 is SGHNT, CDR2 YYREEE, per germline (reference sequence). CDR3 region: CASSLRTGANTEAFF. The DNA for the CDR3 is TGTGCCAGCAGCCTCCGGACAGGGGCAAACACTGAAGCTTTCTTT. The full variable domain, with the rest looked up from reference TRBV5-4 and TRBJ1-1, is ETGVTQSPTHLIKTRGQQVTLRCSSQSGHNTVSWYQQALGQGPQFIFQYYREEENGRGNFPPRFSGLQFPNYSSELNVNALELDDSALYLCASSLRTGANTEAFFGQGTRLTVV.

The genes are TRBV5-5 and TRBJ2-3; 10 positions agree with TRBD2. Germline CDR1 SGHKS, CDR2 YYEKEE (reference sequence). V shed 0 bases, J shed 4 bases, and the junction held 2 bases outside the gene matches. The CDR3 loop spans 15 amino acids. CDR3 sequence reads: CASSLEREGPDTQYF. CDR3 nucleotides: TGTGCCAGCAGCTTGGAGCGGGAGGGCCCAGATACGCAGTATTTT.

This clone was detected only once. The chain employs TRBV6-5 and TRBJ2-2; no firm D call. Germline CDR1 reads MNHEY; CDR2 reads SVGAGI. This CDR3 has 12 residues. The V end lost 6 bases, the J end lost 3 bases, and 5 bases lay between the germline ends. The CDR3 is CASSPHTGELFF. In DNA, the CDR3 is TGTGCCAGCAGCCCCCACACCGGGGAGCTGTTTTTT.

The chain is built from TRBV4-1 and TRBJ2-7; tentatively, D is TRBD1 (7 bases). The V gene's germline CDR1 is MGHRA and CDR2 YSYEKL. Trimming took off 4 bases at V and 7 bases at J, with 17 bases between the two ends. The CDR3 is 14 residues long. CDR3 residues: CASSPLKGAGEQYF. The CDR3 DNA sequence: TGCGCCAGCAGCCCCCTTAAGGGGGCGGGAGAGCAGTACTTC.